Presented here are 17 T cell receptor beta chains from one specimen sequenced in a study of cytomegalovirus exposure and HLA in healthy donors. The data were produced by immunoSEQ multiplex PCR, yet TCRdb's version contains in-frame clones alone and is incomplete. In the table there are 250,000 to 400,000 clones, roughly nine tenths of which are singletons. The sample consisted of PBMCs. Source of these receptors: a woman aged 25 to 39 in good health and CMV-seropositive.

The chain couples TRBV29-1 to TRBJ2-4, with 7 bases lining up with TRBD1. The CDR3 spans 12 residues. The V gene end was trimmed by 8 bases and the J gene end by 6 bases; junction bases not matched to a gene: 7. Per germline, CDR1 SQVTM and CDR2 ANQGSEA. The CDR3 region is CSTGDAGNIQYF. The CDR3 DNA reads TGCAGCACAGGGGATGCCGGAAACATTCAGTACTTC.

The genes are TRBV6-1 and TRBJ1-5, with no clear D. Looked up from germline, CDR1 is MNHNS and CDR2 is SASEGT. The CDR3 is 15 amino acids. Trimming shortened V by 6 bases and J by 1 base, and 13 bases separated the two germline ends. The CDR3 sequence: CASSISARSNQPQHF. The CDR3 DNA is TGTGCCAGCAGCATTAGTGCACGGAGCAATCAGCCCCAGCATTTT.

The chain couples TRBV6-5 to TRBJ2-1; a weak D match, TRBD1 (6 bases). The CDR3 spans 15 residues. V lost 2 bases to trimming and J lost 3 bases, with 11 bases between them. Germline V CDR1 and CDR2: MNHEY, SVGAGI. CDR3 amino acids: CASSYRTGLYNEQFF. CDR3 bases: TGTGCCAGCAGTTACCGCACAGGGCTCTACAATGAGCAGTTCTTC.

The V and J genes are TRBV28 and TRBJ2-1; D is perhaps TRBD2 (6 bases). Deletions cut 10 bases from V and 4 bases from J, with 14 bases between. Looked up from germline, CDR1 is MDHEN and CDR2 is SYDVKM. The CDR3 totals 13 residues. The CDR3 coding sequence is TGTGCCACCCTAAGCGGGCTATACAATGAGCAGTTCTTC. It translates to CATLSGLYNEQFF.

J is TRBJ2-1 and V is TRBV18; D uncertain. From germline, CDR1 is KGHSH and CDR2 LQKENI. This CDR3 has 15 amino acids. The ends were cut back, 1 base at V and 8 bases at J, with 15 bases in the middle. The CDR3, as DNA: TGTGCCAGCTCACCACTGGACGCACCGGGCGATGAGCAGTTCTTC. Its protein product is CASSPLDAPGDEQFF.

There are a few counts of this clone. The J gene is TRBJ2-7, the V gene TRBV5-1; no reliable D call. Trimming took 0 bases from V and 2 from J, leaving 12 bases between them. CDR1 is SGHRS and CDR2 is YFSETQ in the germline V gene. This CDR3 comprises 15 residues. Written as DNA, the CDR3 is TGCGCCAGCAGCTTGGCTGATCGAAGGGCCTACGAGCAGTACTTC. This codes for CASSLADRRAYEQYF.

This clone appeared a few times. The chain employs TRBV13 and TRBJ1-1; D is unclear. Trimming pared 5 bases from V and 1 base from J, leaving 5 bases between. CDR3 length: 12 amino acids. Germline V lookup: CDR1 PRHDT, CDR2 FYEKMQ (reference sequence). Here the CDR3 DNA reads TGTGCCAGCAGCGCAGGGAACACTGAAGCTTTCTTT. Its protein product is CASSAGNTEAFF.

This sequence joins TRBV11-2 and TRBJ2-7, with D perhaps matching TRBD2 (6 bases). This CDR3 spans 15 amino acids. V lost 5 bases and J lost 3, with 17 bases in between. CDR1 and CDR2 from the germline V gene are SGHAT and FQNNGV. In DNA, the CDR3 is TGTGCCAGCAGCCCGTCTGTGGGGGGTGGCTACGAGCAGTACTTC. Amino acids: CASSPSVGGGYEQYF.

As DNA, the CDR3 is TGCGCCAGCAGCCAAGATCCTCAGAACACCGGGGAGCTGTTTTTT. Its protein is CASSQDPQNTGELFF. The chain links TRBV4-3 to TRBJ2-2; D not resolved. CDR3 length equals 15 residues. The V and J ends lost 0 bases and 1 base respectively, with 6 bases between them. Germline V gene data show CDR1 as LGHNA and CDR2 as YSLEER.

This sequence joins TRBV28 and TRBJ1-1; weak D call: TRBD1 (5 bases). Germline V gene lookup returns CDR1 MDHEN and CDR2 SYDVKM. The CDR3 consists of 11 residues. V shed 10 bases and J shed 7 bases, with 13 bases lying between them. This CDR3 is CATTGPVEAFF. CDR3 sequence (DNA): TGTGCCACTACAGGCCCCGTTGAAGCTTTCTTT.

This clone appeared once. The J gene is TRBJ2-1, the V gene TRBV7-3; possible D gene TRBD2, 5 bases. Germline V lookup: CDR1 SGHTA, CDR2 FQGTGA. This CDR3 has 14 amino acids. Between the trimmed V and J ends, which lost 3 bases and 1 base, there was a span of 7 bases. CDR3 residues: CASSFGGSYNEQFF. CDR3 coding DNA: TGTGCCAGCAGCTTCGGAGGATCCTACAATGAGCAGTTCTTC.

V and J are TRBV10-3 and TRBJ2-1; D is perhaps TRBD2 (6 bases). The CDR3 is made up of 15 amino acids. The germline CDR1 and CDR2 sequences are ENHRY and SYGVKD. V was shortened by 0 bases and J by 6 bases, with 12 bases between the two germline ends. The chain's CDR3 is CAISESGGLANEQFF. CDR3 bases: TGTGCCATCAGTGAGTCGGGGGGACTGGCCAATGAGCAGTTCTTC.

The CDR3 nucleotides read TGTGCCAGCAGTTATTTTAGGGTGTCAGATACGCAGTATTTT. It codes for CASSYFRVSDTQYF. This chain connects TRBV27 to TRBJ2-3; D is ambiguous. Looked up from germline, CDR1 is MNHEY and CDR2 is SMNVEV (reference sequence). V was trimmed by 4 bases and J by 4 bases, leaving 12 bases between them. CDR3 length equals 14 residues.

A single count supports this clone. The chain is built from TRBV28 and TRBJ2-3, with D perhaps assigned TRBD1 or TRBD2 (6 bases each). The CDR3 totals 16 residues. V gave up 3 bases and J gave up 0 bases, with 13 bases separating them. The V gene's germline CDR1 is MDHEN and CDR2 SYDVKM. The CDR3 is CASSFRGGTSTDTQYF. In DNA, the CDR3 is TGTGCCAGCAGTTTCAGAGGGGGGACTAGCACAGATACGCAGTATTTT.

The J gene is TRBJ1-2, the V gene TRBV29-1; D ambiguous. V gave up 4 bases and J gave up 1 base, with 7 bases separating them. This CDR3 has 12 residues. In germline, CDR1 is SQVTM, CDR2 ANQGSEA. The CDR3 sequence: CSVGGVNYGYTF. CDR3 in DNA: TGCAGCGTTGGCGGAGTTAACTATGGCTACACCTTC.

The rearrangement links TRBV11-3 to TRBJ2-3, with D unclear. The CDR3 runs 13 residues. Per the germline V gene, CDR1 is SGHNT and CDR2 is YENEEA. V lost 5 bases to trimming and J lost 6 bases, with 12 bases between them. CDR3: CASSNHPMDTQYF. CDR3 nucleotides: TGTGCCAGCAGCAACCACCCTATGGATACGCAGTATTTT.

The rearrangement links TRBV9 to TRBJ2-2; 10 nucleotides agree with TRBD1. The CDR3 runs 17 residues. Per the germline V gene, CDR1 is SGDLS and CDR2 is YYNGEE. J gave up 6 bases and V 3 bases, and 11 bases lay outside the gene matches. The chain's CDR3 is CASSAASTGGDSGELFF. The CDR3 bases are TGTGCCAGCAGCGCTGCTTCGACAGGGGGCGACTCCGGGGAGCTGTTTTTT.